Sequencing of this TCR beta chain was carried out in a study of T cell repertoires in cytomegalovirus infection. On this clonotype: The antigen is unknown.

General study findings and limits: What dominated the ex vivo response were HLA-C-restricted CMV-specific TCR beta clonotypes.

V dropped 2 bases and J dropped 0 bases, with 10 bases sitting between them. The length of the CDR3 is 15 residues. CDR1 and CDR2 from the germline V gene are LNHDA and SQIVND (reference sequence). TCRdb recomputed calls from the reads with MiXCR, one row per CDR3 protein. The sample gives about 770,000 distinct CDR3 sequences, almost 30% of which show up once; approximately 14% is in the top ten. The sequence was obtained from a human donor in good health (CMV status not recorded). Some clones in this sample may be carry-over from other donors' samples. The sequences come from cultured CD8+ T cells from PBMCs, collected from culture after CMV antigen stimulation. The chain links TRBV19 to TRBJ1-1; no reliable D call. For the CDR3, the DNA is TGTGCCAGTAGTATACCGGCGGCTATGAACACTGAAGCTTTCTTT. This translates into CASSIPAAMNTEAFF. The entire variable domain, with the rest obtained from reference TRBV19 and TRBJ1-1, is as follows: DGGITQSPKYLFRKEGQNVTLSCEQNLNHDAMYWYRQDPGQGLRLIYYSQIVNDFQKGDIAEGYSVSREKKESFPLTVTSAQKNPTAFYLCASSIPAAMNTEAFFGQGTRLTVV.